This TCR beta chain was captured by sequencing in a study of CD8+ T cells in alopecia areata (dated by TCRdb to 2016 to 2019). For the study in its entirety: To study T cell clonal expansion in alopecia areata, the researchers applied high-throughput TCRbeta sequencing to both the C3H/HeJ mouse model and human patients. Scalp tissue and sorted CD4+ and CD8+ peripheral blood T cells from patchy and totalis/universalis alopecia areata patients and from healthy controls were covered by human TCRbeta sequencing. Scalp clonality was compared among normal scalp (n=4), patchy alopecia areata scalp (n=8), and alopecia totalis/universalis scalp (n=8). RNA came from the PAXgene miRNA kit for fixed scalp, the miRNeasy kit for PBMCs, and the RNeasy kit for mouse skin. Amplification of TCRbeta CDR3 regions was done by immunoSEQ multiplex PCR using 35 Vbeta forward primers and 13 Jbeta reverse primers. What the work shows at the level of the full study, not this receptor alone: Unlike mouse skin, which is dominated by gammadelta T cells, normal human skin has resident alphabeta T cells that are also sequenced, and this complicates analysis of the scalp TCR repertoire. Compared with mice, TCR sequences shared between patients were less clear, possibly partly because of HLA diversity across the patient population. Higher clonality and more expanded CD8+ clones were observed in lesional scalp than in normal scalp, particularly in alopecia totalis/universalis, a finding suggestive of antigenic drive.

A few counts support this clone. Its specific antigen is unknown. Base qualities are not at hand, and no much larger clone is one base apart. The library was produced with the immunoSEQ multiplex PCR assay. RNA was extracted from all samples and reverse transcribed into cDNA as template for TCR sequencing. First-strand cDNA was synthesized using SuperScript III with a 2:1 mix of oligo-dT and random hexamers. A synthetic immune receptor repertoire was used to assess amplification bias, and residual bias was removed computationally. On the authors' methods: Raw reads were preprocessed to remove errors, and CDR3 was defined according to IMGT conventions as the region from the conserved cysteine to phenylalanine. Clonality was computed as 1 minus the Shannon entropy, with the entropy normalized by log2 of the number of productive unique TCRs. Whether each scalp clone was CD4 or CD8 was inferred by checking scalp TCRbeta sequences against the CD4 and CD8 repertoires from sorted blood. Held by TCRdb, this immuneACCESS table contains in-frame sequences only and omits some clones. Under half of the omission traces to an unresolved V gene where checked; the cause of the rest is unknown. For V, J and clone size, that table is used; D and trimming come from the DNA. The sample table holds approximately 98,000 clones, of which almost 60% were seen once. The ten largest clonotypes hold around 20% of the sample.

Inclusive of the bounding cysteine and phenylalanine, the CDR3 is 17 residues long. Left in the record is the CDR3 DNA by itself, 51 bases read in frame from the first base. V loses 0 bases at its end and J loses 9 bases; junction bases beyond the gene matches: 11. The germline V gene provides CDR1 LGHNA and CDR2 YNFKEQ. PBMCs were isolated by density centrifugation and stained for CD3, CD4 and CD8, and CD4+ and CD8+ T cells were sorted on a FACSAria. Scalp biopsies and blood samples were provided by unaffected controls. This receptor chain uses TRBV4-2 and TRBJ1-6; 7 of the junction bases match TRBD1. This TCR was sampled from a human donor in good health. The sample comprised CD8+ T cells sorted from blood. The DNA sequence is TGTGCCAGCAGCCAAGAGTTCGGGACAGTAGTCAGTTCACCCCTCCACTTT. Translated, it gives CASSQEFGTVVSSPLHF.